This T cell receptor (beta chain) was sequenced during a study of OX40 agonist ivuxolimab in advanced cancers. TCRdb's copy holds only in-frame clones and misses some; the assay was immunoSEQ multiplex PCR. The sample holds around 36,000 clones, about 88% seen once. V was cut by 5 bases and J by 5 bases, with 12 bases left in between. CDR1 is LNHDA, CDR2 SQIVND, per germline (reference sequence). The CDR3 totals 13 residues. The rearrangement joins TRBV19 to TRBJ1-1; D gene ambiguous. The specimen comprised CD4+ or CD8+ T cells sorted from blood, sampled in a trial of the OX40 agonist ivuxolimab. This clonotype originated in an adult with an advanced solid tumor such as melanoma, head and neck, liver or kidney cancer. DNA for the CDR3: TGTGCCAGTAGTGTCGGACGTCAGACTGAAGCTTTCTTT. Translating gives CASSVGRQTEAFF.